A single TCR beta chain is shown here with its context. As yet, its antigen is unknown. The V end was cut by 3 bases, the J end by 2 bases, with 11 bases between. CDR3 length equals 14 residues. Per germline, CDR1 PRHDT and CDR2 FYEKMQ (reference sequence). This entry belongs to a study of T cells in localized non-small cell lung cancer. Here immunoSEQ multiplex PCR was the method, and the copy in TCRdb shows in-frame clones only, minus some. The sample carries approximately 140,000 clones, around 92% recorded once. Study-level findings and limits: Those with higher blood T cell density had longer overall survival. In uninvolved adjacent lung, T cell clonality reached its highest value, exceeding tumor.

The specimen comprised peripheral blood, sampled before any cancer treatment. The rearrangement uses TRBV13 and TRBJ2-7, with unresolved D. The source is a female donor over 55 with stage I lung adenocarcinoma. The CDR3, as DNA: TGTGCCAGCAGCTTCGGTCACCGGGCCTACGAGCAGTACTTC. It yields the protein CASSFGHRAYEQYF. Full variable domain (missing parts from reference TRBV13 and TRBJ2-7): AAGVIQSPRHLIKEKRETATLKCYPIPRHDTVYWYQQGPGQDPQFLISFYEKMQSDKGSIPDRFSAQQFSDYHSELNMSSLELGDSALYFCASSFGHRAYEQYFGPGTRLTVT.